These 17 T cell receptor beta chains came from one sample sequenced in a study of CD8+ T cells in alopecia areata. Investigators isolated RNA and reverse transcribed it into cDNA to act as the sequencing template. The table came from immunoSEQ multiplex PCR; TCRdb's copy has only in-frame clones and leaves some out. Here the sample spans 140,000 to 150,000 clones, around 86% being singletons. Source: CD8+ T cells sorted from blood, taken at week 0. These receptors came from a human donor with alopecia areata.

The CDR3 nucleotides read TGTGCCAGCAGCTTCGAGGCTTCCCTTAGCACAGATACGCAGTATTTT. Translated, it gives CASSFEASLSTDTQYF. The chain employs TRBV5-6 and TRBJ2-3; D remains unclear. V lost 2 bases and J 0 bases, leaving 13 bases between the germline ends. This CDR3 is 16 amino acids long. Germline V CDR1 and CDR2: SGHDT, YYEEEE.

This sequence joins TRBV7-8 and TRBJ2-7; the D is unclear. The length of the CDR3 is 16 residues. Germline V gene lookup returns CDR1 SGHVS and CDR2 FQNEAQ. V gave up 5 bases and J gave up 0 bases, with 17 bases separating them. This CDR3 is CASSLRKHLSSYEQYF. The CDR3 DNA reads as TGTGCCAGCAGCCTAAGGAAACACTTAAGCTCCTACGAGCAGTACTTC.

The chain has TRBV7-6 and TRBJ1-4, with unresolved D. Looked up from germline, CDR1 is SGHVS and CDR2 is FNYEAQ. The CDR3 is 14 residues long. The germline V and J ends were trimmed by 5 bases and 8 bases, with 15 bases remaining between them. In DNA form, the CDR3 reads TGTGCCAGCAGCCCCTCTGGCATAGCGGAAAAACTGTTTTTT. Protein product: CASSPSGIAEKLFF.

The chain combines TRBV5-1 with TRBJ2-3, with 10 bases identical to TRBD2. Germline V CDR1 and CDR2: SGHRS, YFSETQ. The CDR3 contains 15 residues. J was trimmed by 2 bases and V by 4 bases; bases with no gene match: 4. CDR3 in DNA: TGCGCCAGCAGCAGCGGGACTAGCGACACAGATACGCAGTATTTT. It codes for CASSSGTSDTDTQYF.

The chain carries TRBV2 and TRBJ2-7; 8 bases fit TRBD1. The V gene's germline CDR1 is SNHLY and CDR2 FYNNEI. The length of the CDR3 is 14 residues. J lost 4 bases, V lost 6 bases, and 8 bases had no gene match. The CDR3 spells CASSPRGLAYEQYF. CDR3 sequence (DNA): TGTGCCAGCAGCCCCAGGGGGCTCGCGTACGAGCAGTACTTC.

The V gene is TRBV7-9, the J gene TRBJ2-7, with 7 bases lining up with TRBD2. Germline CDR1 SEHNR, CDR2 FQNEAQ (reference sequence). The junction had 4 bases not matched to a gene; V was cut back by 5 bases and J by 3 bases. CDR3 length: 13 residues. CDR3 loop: CASSESGDYEQYF. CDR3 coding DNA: TGTGCCAGCAGCGAAAGCGGGGACTACGAGCAGTACTTC.

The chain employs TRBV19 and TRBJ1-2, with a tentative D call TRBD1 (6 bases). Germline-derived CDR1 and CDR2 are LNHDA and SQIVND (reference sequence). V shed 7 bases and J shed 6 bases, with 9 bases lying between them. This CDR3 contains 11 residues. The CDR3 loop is CASMGGNGYTF. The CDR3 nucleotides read TGTGCCAGTATGGGGGGCAATGGCTACACCTTC.

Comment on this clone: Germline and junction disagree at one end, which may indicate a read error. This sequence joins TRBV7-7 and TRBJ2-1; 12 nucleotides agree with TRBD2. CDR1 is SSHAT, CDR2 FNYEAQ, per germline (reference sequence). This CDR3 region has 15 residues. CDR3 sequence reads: CASSPTSGGFNEQFF. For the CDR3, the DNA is TGTGCTAGCAGCCCGACTAGCGGGGGTTTCAATGAGCAGTTCTTC.

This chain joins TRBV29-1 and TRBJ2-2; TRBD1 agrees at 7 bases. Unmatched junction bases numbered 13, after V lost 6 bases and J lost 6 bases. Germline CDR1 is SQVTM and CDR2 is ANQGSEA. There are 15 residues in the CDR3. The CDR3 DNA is TGCAGCGTCCAACCCGACAGGGAATGGGCCGGGGAGCTGTTTTTT. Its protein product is CSVQPDREWAGELFF.

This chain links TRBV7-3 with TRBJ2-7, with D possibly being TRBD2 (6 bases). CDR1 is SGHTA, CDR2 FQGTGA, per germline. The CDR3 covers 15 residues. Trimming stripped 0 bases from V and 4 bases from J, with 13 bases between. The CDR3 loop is CASSLTEGEDYEQYF. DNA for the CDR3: TGTGCCAGCAGCTTAACGGAAGGGGAGGATTACGAGCAGTACTTC.

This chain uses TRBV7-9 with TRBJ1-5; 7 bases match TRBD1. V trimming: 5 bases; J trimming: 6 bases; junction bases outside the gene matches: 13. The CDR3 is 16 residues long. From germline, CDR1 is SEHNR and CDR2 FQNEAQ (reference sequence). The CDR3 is CASSLTPGTAFQPQHF. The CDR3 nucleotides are TGTGCCAGCAGCCTAACACCCGGGACAGCCTTTCAGCCCCAGCATTTT.

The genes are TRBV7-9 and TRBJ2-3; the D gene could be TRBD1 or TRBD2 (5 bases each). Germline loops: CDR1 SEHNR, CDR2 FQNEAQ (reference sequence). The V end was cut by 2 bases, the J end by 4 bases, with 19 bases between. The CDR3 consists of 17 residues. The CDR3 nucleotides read TGTGCCAGCAGCTTACCCTGGGGGACGGGTGAAGCAGATACGCAGTATTTT. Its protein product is CASSLPWGTGEADTQYF.

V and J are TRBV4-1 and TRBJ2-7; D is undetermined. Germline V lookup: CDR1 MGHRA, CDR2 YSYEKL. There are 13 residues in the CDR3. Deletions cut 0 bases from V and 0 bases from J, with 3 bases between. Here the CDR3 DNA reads TGCGCCAGCAGCCAAGAACCCTCCTACGAGCAGTACTTC. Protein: CASSQEPSYEQYF.

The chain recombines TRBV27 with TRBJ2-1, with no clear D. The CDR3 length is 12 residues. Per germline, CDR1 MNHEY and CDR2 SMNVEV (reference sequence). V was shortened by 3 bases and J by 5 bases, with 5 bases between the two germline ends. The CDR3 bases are TGTGCCAGCAGTTTTCCGAACAATGAGCAGTTCTTC. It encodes CASSFPNNEQFF.

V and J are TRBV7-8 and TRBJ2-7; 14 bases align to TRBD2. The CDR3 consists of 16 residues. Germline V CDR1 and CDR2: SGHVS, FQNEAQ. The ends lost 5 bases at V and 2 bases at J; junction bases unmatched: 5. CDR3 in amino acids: CASSVGTSGSAYEQYF. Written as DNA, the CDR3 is TGTGCCAGCAGCGTAGGGACTAGCGGGAGCGCCTACGAGCAGTACTTC. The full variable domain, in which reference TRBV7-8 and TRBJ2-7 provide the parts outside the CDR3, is GAGVSQSPRYKVAKRGQDVALRCDPISGHVSLFWYQQALGQGPEFLTYFQNEAQLDKSGLPSDRFFAERPEGSVSTLKIQRTQQEDSAVYLCASSVGTSGSAYEQYFGPGTRLTVT.

The CDR3 spells CSVEGQESTDTQYF. CDR3 nucleotide sequence: TGCAGCGTTGAGGGACAGGAAAGCACAGATACGCAGTATTTT. V gene TRBV29-1 combines with J gene TRBJ2-3, with TRBD1 matching 8 bases. Per the germline V gene, CDR1 is SQVTM and CDR2 is ANQGSEA. Trimming removed 3 bases from V and 0 bases from J; junction bases left unmatched: 2. CDR3 length: 14 amino acids.

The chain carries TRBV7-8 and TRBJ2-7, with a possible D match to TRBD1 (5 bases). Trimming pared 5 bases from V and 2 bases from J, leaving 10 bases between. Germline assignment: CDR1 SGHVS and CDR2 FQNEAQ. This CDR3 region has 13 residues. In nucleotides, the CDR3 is TGTGCCAGCAGCCAGGGCACGGCCTACGAGCAGTACTTC. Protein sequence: CASSQGTAYEQYF.